This entry features one T cell receptor (beta chain) sequence. Its specificity is not known. Other DNA sequences in this sample translate to the same CDR3. The data derive from a study of beta chain features in type 1 diabetes. Trimming took off 1 base at V and 0 bases at J, with 7 bases between the two ends. The CDR3 has 15 amino acids. Germline V CDR1 and CDR2: SGDLS, YYNGEE. Sequencing targeted expressed TCRB transcripts, as all isolated RNA had been reverse transcribed. Method: immunoSEQ multiplex PCR; TCRdb's copy keeps in-frame clones and lacks some. Here the sample spans more than 550,000 clones, roughly an eighth being singletons. A single heparinised blood sample, averaging roughly 100 mL, was obtained per donor. Isolation of CD4+ naive, central memory, regulatory and stem cell-like memory cells was achieved by sorting via CD45RO/CCR7/CD25/CD127/CD95/CD27. The purity of all sorted populations exceeded 95%.

Study-wide results and limits: Shortening that was moderate but significant affected the TCRB CDR3s of Type 1 diabetes patients in all four CD4+ subsets. Naive, central memory and regulatory TCRB repertoires appeared more similar among patients than healthy donors.

J is TRBJ1-4 and V is TRBV9, with D perhaps matching TRBD1 (5 bases). The material sequenced was naive CD4+ T cells from blood. The clonotype originates from a man between 18 and 29 years old with type 1 diabetes. In DNA, the CDR3 is TGTGCCAGCAGCGTATCGACAGCAACTAATGAAAAACTGTTTTTT. Amino acid sequence: CASSVSTATNEKLFF.